This record covers a single T cell receptor (beta chain). The antigen remains undetermined. Possible read error: a much larger clone is one base away. This CDR3 has 14 amino acids. The V gene's germline CDR1 is SGHNT and CDR2 YENEEA. The V and J ends lost 6 bases and 4 bases respectively, with 13 bases between them. The data belong to a study of tumor-infiltrating lymphocytes in primary liver carcinoma. Whole-study results and caveats: The study found tumor-adjacent and tumor-blood pairs overlapped less than tumor region pairs.

A constant-region primer primed TCR beta cDNA synthesis from around 500 ng of total RNA. Libraries for TCR beta were built through three nested multiplex PCR rounds, which together made up a slightly modified ARM-PCR procedure. Running 10 cycles apiece, the first two PCR rounds relied on TRBV1-TRBV30 forward primers together with a C-beta reverse primer. TCRdb ran MiXCR on the multiplex PCR reads and lists one entry per CDR3 protein. The sample yields approximately 300,000 distinct CDR3 sequences, around three fifths seen once. RNA isolated from unsorted whole blood supplied the blood RNA, with germline DNA also extracted. At sampling, these chronic HBV carriers had received no treatment. Prior to surgery, around 3.6 milliliters of peripheral blood were drawn.

Input material: peripheral blood. The clonotype was recovered from a man aged 35 to 55 with primary liver carcinoma and hepatitis B virus infection. The V gene is TRBV11-3, the J gene TRBJ2-1; D unclear. CDR3 nucleotide sequence: TGTGCCAGCAGACTACCCCACGAATACAATGAGCAGTTCTTC. This codes for CASRLPHEYNEQFF.